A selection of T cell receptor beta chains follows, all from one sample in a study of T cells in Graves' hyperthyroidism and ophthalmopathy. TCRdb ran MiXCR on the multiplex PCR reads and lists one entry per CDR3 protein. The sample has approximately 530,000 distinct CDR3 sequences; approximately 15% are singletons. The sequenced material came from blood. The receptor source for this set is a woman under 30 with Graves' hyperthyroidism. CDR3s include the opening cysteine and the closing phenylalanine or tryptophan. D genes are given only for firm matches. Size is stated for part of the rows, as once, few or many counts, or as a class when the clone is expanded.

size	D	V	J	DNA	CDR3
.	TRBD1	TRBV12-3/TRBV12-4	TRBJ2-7	TGTGCCAGCAGTCCAGCGGACAGGGCTTCCTACGAGCAGTACTTC	CASSPADRASYEQYF
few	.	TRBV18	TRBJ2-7	TGTGCCAGCTCACCACGTAATAACCTATACGAGCAGTACTTC	CASSPRNNLYEQYF
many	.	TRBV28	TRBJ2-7	TGTGCCAGTACGGGAGCCGGGAGAGACCTCTACGAGCAGTACTTC	CASTGAGRDLYEQYF
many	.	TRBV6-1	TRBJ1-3	TGTGCCAGTCAACGCTATACAAGCACCATATATTTT	CASQRYTSTIYF
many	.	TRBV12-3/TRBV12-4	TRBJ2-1	TGTGCCAGCGAGGGGACACCCTACAATGAGCAGTTCTTC	CASEGTPYNEQFF
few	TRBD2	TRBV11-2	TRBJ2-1	TGTGCCAGCAGCCCGCTGGATCTAGCGGGAGGCCACAATGAGCAGTTCTTC	CASSPLDLAGGHNEQFF
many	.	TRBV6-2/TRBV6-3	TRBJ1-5	TGTGCCAGCAGCATCTCAGGGCATCAGCCCCAGCATTTT	CASSISGHQPQHF
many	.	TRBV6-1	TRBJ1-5	TGTGCCAGCAGGGTGGGGGGGCGCGTAGGCAATCAGCCCCAGCATTTT	CASRVGGRVGNQPQHF
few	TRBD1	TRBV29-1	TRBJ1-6	TGCAGCATCCGGGACAGCTTTAATTCACCCCTCCACTTT	CSIRDSFNSPLHF
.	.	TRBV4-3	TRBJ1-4	TGCGCCAGCAGCCAAGTGCGGGGGGTAGGAGAAAAACTGTTTTTT	CASSQVRGVGEKLFF
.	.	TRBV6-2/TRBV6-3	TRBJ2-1	TGTGCCAGCAGTGCCTCGGGGGACGCTGGGGTGAATGAGCAGTTCTTC	CASSASGDAGVNEQFF
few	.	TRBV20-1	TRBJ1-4	TGCAGTGCTAGAGAAGGGGCAACTAATGAAAAACTGTTTTTT	CSAREGATNEKLFF
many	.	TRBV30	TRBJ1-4	TGTGCCTGCTCAGCCAGGGTTGGCGAAAAACTGTTTTTT	CACSARVGEKLFF
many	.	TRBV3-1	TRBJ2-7	TGTGCCAGCAGCCAAGGGCAGGGCTACGAGCAGTACTTC	CASSQGQGYEQYF
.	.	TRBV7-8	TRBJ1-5	TGTGCCAGCAGCTTAGCGTTCGCAGTCACTAGCAATCAGCCCCAGCATTTT	CASSLAFAVTSNQPQHF
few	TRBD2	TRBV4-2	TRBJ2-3	TGTGCCAGCAGCCAAGACAGGACTAGCGGCACAGATACGCAGTATTTT	CASSQDRTSGTDTQYF
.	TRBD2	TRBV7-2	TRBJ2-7	TGTGCCAGCAGCCTAAGTAGCGGGGGGGCGTGGTACGAGCAGTACTTC	CASSLSSGGAWYEQYF
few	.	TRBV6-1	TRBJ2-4	TGTGCCAGCAGTGAATCAGGCCTCCCGGGAATTCAGTACTTC	CASSESGLPGIQYF
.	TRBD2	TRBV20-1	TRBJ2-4	TGCAGTGCTACCATCATAGAGACTAGCGGGATGAGGGAGGAGGAAAACATTCAGTACTTC	CSATIIETSGMREEENIQYF
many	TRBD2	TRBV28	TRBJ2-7	TGTGCCAGCCATGTAGCGGGTCCCTCCTACGAGCAGTACTTC	CASHVAGPSYEQYF
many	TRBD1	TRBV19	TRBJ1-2	TGTGCCAGTATGCGGACAGGGGGGCTCTATGGCTACACCTTC	CASMRTGGLYGYTF
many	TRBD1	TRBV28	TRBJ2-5	TGTGCCAGCAGTGTCTCCGGGACAGGGGCCTGGGGGACCCAGTACTTC	CASSVSGTGAWGTQYF
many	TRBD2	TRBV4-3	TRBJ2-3	TGCGCCAGCAGCCAAGACCTAGCGGGAAGCACAGATACGCAGTATTTT	CASSQDLAGSTDTQYF
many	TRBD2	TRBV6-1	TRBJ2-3	TGTGCCAGCATATTCATCTCCGGGGGGGGTTATAGCACAGATACGCAGTATTTT	CASIFISGGGYSTDTQYF
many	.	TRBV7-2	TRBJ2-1	TGTGCCAGCAGCCCCGGACAGTACAATGAGCAGTTCTTC	CASSPGQYNEQFF
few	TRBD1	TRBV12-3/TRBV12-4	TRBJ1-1	TGTGCCAGCATCCGGGACAGGGGAGCTGAAGCTTTCTTT	CASIRDRGAEAFF
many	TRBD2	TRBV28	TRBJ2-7	TGTGCCAGCAGTTTAGGGAGACTAGCGGGAGGGAGGGAGCAGTACTTC	CASSLGRLAGGREQYF
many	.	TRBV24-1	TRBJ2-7	TGTGCCACCAGTGATCGACACGTCCACGAGCAGTACTTC	CATSDRHVHEQYF
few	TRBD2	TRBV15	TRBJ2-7	TGTGCCACCAGCAGAGATCCCTTAGCGGGGGGTTCTCTGTCTTTGTCCTACGAGCAGTACTTC	CATSRDPLAGGSLSLSYEQYF
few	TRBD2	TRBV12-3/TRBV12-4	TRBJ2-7	TGTGCCAGCAGTCGGCGGGCGGGGGTCATCTCCTACGAGCAGTACTTC	CASSRRAGVISYEQYF
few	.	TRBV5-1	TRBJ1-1	TGCGCCAGCAGCTTAACGGCCGAGAACACTGAAGCTTTCTTT	CASSLTAENTEAFF
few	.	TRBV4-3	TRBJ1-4	TGCGCCAGCAGCCAAGATTCAGGTCTGAATGAAAAACTGTTTTTT	CASSQDSGLNEKLFF
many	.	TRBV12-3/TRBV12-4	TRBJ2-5	TGTGCCAGCAGCCCCGGACAGCTAGGGACCCAGTACTTC	CASSPGQLGTQYF
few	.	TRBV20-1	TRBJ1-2	TGCAGTGCTAGAGATTCTGGGGGAGGCTACACCTTC	CSARDSGGGYTF
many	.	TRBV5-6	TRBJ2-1	TGTGCCAGCAGTCGTACGGGCCTCTCCTACAATGAGCAGTTCTTC	CASSRTGLSYNEQFF
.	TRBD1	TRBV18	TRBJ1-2	TGTGCCAGCTCACCAGGGACAGGGTACGCCTATGGCTACACCTTC	CASSPGTGYAYGYTF
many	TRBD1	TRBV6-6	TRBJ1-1	TGTGCCAGCAGTTACCTGCGGGACAGGAACATGAACACTGAAGCTTTCTTT	CASSYLRDRNMNTEAFF
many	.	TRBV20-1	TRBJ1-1	TGCAGTGCCAAGGGACCCCGCCTCTTGACCCCCACTGAAGCTTTCTTT	CSAKGPRLLTPTEAFF
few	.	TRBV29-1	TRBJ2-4	TGCAGCGTTGAAGGGAACCAGGACGGAAACATTCAGTACTTC	CSVEGNQDGNIQYF
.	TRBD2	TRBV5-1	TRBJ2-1	TGCGCCAGCAGCTCCCACCGACTAGCGGCCTACAATGAGCAGTTCTTC	CASSSHRLAAYNEQFF
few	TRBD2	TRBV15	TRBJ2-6	TGTGCCACCACTCCGGGACTAGGATCTGGGGCCAACGTCCTGACTTTC	CATTPGLGSGANVLTF
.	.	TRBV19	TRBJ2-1	TGTGCCAGTACCCTCCTTTGGGGGAACAATGAGCAGTTCTTC	CASTLLWGNNEQFF
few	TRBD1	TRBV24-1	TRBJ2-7	TGTGCCACCAGTGATTCCGCAGGGGGATCGGGCTACGAGCAGTACTTC	CATSDSAGGSGYEQYF
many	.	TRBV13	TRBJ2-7	TGTGCCAGCAGCATCTCCTACGAGCAGTACTTC	CASSISYEQYF
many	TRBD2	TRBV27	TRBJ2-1	TGTGCCAGCACTCCAGGGACTAGCGGGGGGGTGGTTGAGCAGTTCTTC	CASTPGTSGGVVEQFF
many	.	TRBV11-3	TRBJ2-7	TGTGCCAGCAGCGCCGAGGGGGGCCCATACGAGCAGTACTTC	CASSAEGGPYEQYF
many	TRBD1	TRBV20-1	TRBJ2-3	TGCAGTGCTAGAGGATATCGACAGGGGACAGATACGCAGTATTTT	CSARGYRQGTDTQYF
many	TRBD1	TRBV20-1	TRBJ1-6	TGCAGTGCAACGGGACAGGGATATAATTCACCCCTCCACTTT	CSATGQGYNSPLHF
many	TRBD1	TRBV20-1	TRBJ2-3	TGCAGTGCTAGAGATATCGGACAGGCCACAGATACGCAGTATTTT	CSARDIGQATDTQYF
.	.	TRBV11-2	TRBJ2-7	TGTGCCAGCAGCCAAGATTATTTCGGCGAGCAGTACTTC	CASSQDYFGEQYF
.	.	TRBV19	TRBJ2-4	TGTGCCAGTAGTATTGAAATAGCCAAAAACATTCAGTACTTC	CASSIEIAKNIQYF
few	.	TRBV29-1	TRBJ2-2	TGCAGCGCCGGGACTTTGATGAACACCGGGGAGCTGTTTTTT	CSAGTLMNTGELFF
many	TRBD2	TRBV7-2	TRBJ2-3	TGTGCCAGCAGCTTCCCTAGCGGGGGGGCCGCAGATACGCAGTATTTT	CASSFPSGGAADTQYF
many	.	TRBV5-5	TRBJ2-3	TGTGCCAGCAGCTATAATGGACTAAGCACAGATACGCAGTATTTT	CASSYNGLSTDTQYF
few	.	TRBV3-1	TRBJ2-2	TGTGCCAGCAGCCAAGAAGGGCCAGAGCACGGGGAGCTGTTTTTT	CASSQEGPEHGELFF
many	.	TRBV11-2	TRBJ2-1	TGTGCCAGCAGCTTAGGGGCTGAGCAGTTCTTC	CASSLGAEQFF
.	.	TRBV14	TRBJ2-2	TGTGCCAGCAGCCAAGTGTCTAGTCGGTCCGGGGAGCTGTTTTTT	CASSQVSSRSGELFF
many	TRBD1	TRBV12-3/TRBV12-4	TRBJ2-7	TGTGCCAGCACGTGGGACAGGCGGTCCGAGCAGTACTTC	CASTWDRRSEQYF